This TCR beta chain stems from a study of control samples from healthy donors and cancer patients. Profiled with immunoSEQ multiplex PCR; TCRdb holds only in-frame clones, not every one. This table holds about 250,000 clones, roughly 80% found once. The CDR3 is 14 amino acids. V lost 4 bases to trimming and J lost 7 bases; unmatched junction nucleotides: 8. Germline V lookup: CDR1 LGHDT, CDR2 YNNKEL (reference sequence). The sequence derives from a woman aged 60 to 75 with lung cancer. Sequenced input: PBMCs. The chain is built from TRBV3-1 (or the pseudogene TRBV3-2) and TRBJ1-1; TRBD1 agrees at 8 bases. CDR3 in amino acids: CASSLGQGIGEAFF. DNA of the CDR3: TGTGCCAGCAGCCTCGGACAGGGAATAGGTGAAGCTTTCTTT.